This T cell receptor beta chain was profiled in a study of siplizumab effects on memory and regulatory T cells. With respect to this clone: What it binds is not known.

Points from the study as a whole: The alloresponse seemed to draw substantially on naive T cells, which appeared more diverse than memory cells. Significant reduction of alloreactive sequences traceable to unstimulated CD4+ memory cells was observed with siplizumab.

The CDR3 runs to 11 residues. Germline V CDR1 and CDR2: DFQATT, SNEGSKA (reference sequence). V was pared by 5 bases and J by 6 bases, with 10 bases between. The assay looked at 99,000 or so TCR templates in each sample. The data were produced by immunoSEQ multiplex PCR, yet TCRdb's version contains in-frame clones alone and is incomplete. Here the sample spans some 100,000 clones, roughly 94% being singletons. This clonotype originated in a human donor in good health. Sequencing used Tregs sorted from blood. The rearrangement links TRBV20-1 to TRBJ1-1; D ambiguous. The chain's CDR3 is CSAALGPEAFF. The CDR3 nucleotides are TGCAGTGCTGCCTTAGGGCCTGAAGCTTTCTTT.